These T cell receptor beta chains were read from a single sample in a study of blood T cell repertoires in COVID-19. Profiled with immunoSEQ multiplex PCR; TCRdb holds only in-frame clones, not every one. Here the sample spans approximately 85,000 clones, about nine tenths being singletons. Sequencing used peripheral blood. The receptor set was obtained from a man aged 45-65 years with acute or convalescent COVID-19. CDR3s include the opening cysteine and the closing phenylalanine or tryptophan. A D gene is named only where the DNA matches it firmly. Part of the rows lack a size; the others show once, few, many or a class for expanded clones.

j_gene,abundance,v_gene,d_gene,CDR3nt,CDR3aa
TRBJ1-1,.,TRBV10-3,.,TGTGCCATCAGTGACCAGACAGTGAACACTGAAGCTTTCTTT,CAISDQTVNTEAFF
TRBJ2-2,.,TRBV6-5,.,TGTGCCAGCAGGGGACCGACAGGAAACACCGGGGAGCTGTTTTTT,CASRGPTGNTGELFF
TRBJ1-4,.,TRBV27,.,TGTGCCAGCAGTCCTCGCGGTAATGAAAAACTGTTTTTT,CASSPRGNEKLFF
TRBJ1-2,.,TRBV5-1,.,TGCGCCAGTTCAGACGGGAATAACTATGGCTACACCTTC,CASSDGNNYGYTF
TRBJ1-6,once,TRBV6-2/TRBV6-3,TRBD1,TGTGCCAGCAGTTTTAGACGGGACAGGGAACGACTACATAATTCACCCCTCCACTTT,CASSFRRDRERLHNSPLHF
TRBJ1-5,.,TRBV7-8,.,TGTGCCAGCAGCTTACGGGACAAATATCAGCCCCAGCATTTT,CASSLRDKYQPQHF
TRBJ1-5,.,TRBV6-2/TRBV6-3,.,TGTGCCAGCAGCAATGGAGGGGCGAGGCAGCCCCAGCATTTT,CASSNGGARQPQHF
TRBJ1-1,.,TRBV12-3/TRBV12-4,.,TGTGCCAGCAGTCTCAGGGGTACCGAAGCTTTCTTT,CASSLRGTEAFF
TRBJ1-5,.,TRBV28,TRBD1,TGTGCCAGCAAAACAGGGGAGAGCAATCAGCCCCAGCATTTT,CASKTGESNQPQHF
TRBJ1-1,once,TRBV7-9,.,TGTGCCAGCAGCTTAGATCAGGGGATGAACACTGAAGCTTTCTTT,CASSLDQGMNTEAFF
TRBJ2-1,.,TRBV6-2/TRBV6-3,TRBD2,TGTGCCAGCAGTTACTCTTCTAGCGGGGGGGCGGTATTTGGCAATGAGCAGTTCTTC,CASSYSSSGGAVFGNEQFF
TRBJ2-1,.,TRBV28,TRBD1,TGTGCCAGCACTGGACAGGGGGCGAATGAGCAGTTCTTC,CASTGQGANEQFF
TRBJ2-1,.,TRBV7-2,.,TGTGCCAGCACCGAAAAGGTAGTGTGGGGCAGGAGCTCCTACAATGAGCAGTTCTTC,CASTEKVVWGRSSYNEQFF